The 5 T cell receptor beta chains in this list originate from one sample, sequenced in a study of T cells in localized non-small cell lung cancer (dated by TCRdb to 2020 to 2022). Library preparation used the immunoSEQ multiplex PCR assay. Not all clones reach the TCRdb copy of this immuneACCESS table, which keeps in-frame sequences only. Checked studies attribute under half of the gap to unresolved V genes and leave the rest unexplained. The sample includes about 78,000 clones, with almost 85% observed a single time. Of the sample, 2.8% falls within the top ten clones. Sample: peripheral blood, taken before any cancer treatment. The receptors here all came from a man between 40 and 70 years old with stage I lung adenocarcinoma.

The chain is built from TRBV5-4 and TRBJ2-1; 9 positions match TRBD2. Per the germline V gene, CDR1 is SGHNT and CDR2 is YYREEE (reference sequence). The CDR3 runs to 16 residues. Trimming cost V 4 bases and J 0 bases; bases outside gene matches: 5. CDR3 DNA sequence: TGTGCCAGCAGCCCTAAGACTAGCGGCTCCTACAATGAGCAGTTCTTC. Amino acids: CASSPKTSGSYNEQFF.

J is TRBJ1-6 and V is TRBV7-2; perhaps TRBD1 as D (5 bases). CDR3 length equals 16 residues. Trimming pared 2 bases from V and 4 bases from J, leaving 12 bases between. Germline CDR1 reads SGHTA; CDR2 reads FQGNSA. CDR3 loop: CASSLTPDKYNSPLHF. Here the CDR3 DNA reads TGTGCCAGCAGCTTAACGCCGGACAAGTATAATTCACCCCTCCACTTT.

The chain links TRBV30 to TRBJ2-6; D remains unclear. Germline V CDR1 and CDR2: GTSNPN, SVGIG (reference sequence). The CDR3 covers 14 residues. The V gene lost 5 bases and the J gene lost 0 bases, with 8 bases spanning the gap. CDR3 nucleotides: TGTGCCTGGGGTAGCTTCTCTGGGGCCAACGTCCTGACTTTC. It is translated as CAWGSFSGANVLTF.

The chain couples TRBV15 to TRBJ1-2; 7 positions match TRBD1. After removal of 2 bases from V and 3 bases from J, the junction contained 12 bases not matched to a gene. The CDR3 is 17 residues long. The germline gives CDR1 LNHNV, CDR2 YYDKDF (reference sequence). In DNA form, the CDR3 reads TGTGCCACCAGCAGACGATTATCCCAAACAGGGGACTATGGCTACACCTTC. This codes for CATSRRLSQTGDYGYTF.

The CDR3 DNA sequence: TGTGCCAGCACCCCAAGGGGGGGCACTGAAGCTTTCTTT. It specifies CASTPRGGTEAFF. The J gene is TRBJ1-1, the V gene TRBV7-9; perhaps TRBD1 as D (6 bases). Germline V gene lookup returns CDR1 SEHNR and CDR2 FQNEAQ (reference sequence). This CDR3 is built from 13 residues. V was clipped by 7 bases and J by 4 bases, with 13 bases between them. Complete variable domain (other parts from reference TRBV7-9 and TRBJ1-1): DTGVSQNPRHKITKRGQNVTFRCDPISEHNRLYWYRQTLGQGPEFLTYFQNEAQLEKSRLLSDRFSAERPKGSFSTLEIQRTEQGDSAMYLCASTPRGGTEAFFGQGTRLTVV.